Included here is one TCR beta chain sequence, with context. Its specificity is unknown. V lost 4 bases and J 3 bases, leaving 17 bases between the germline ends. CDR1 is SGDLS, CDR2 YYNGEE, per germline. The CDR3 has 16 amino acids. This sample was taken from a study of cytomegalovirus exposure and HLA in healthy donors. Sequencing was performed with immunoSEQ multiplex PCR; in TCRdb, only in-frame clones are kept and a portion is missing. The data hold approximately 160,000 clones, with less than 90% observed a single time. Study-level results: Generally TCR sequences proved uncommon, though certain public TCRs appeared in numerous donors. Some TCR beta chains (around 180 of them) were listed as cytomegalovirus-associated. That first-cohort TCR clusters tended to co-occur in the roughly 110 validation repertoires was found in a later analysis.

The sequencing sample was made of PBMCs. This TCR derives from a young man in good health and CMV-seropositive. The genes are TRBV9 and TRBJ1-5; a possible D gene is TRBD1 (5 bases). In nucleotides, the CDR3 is TGTGCCAGCAGCTCGGGACTGACGAGTGACAATCAGCCCCAGCATTTT. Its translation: CASSSGLTSDNQPQHF.